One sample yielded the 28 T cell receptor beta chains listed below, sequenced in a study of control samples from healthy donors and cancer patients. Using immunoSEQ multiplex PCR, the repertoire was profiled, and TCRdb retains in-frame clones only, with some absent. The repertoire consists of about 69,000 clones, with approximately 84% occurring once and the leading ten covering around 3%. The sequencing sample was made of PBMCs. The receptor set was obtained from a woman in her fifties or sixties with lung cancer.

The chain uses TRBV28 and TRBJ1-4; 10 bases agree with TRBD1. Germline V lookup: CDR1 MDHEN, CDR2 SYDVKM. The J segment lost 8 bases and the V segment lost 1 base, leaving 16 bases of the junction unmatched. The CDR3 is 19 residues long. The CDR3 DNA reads TGTGCCAGCAGTTTATATTCCCCGGGACAGGGGACGATAGGAGAAAAACTGTTTTTT. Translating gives CASSLYSPGQGTIGEKLFF.

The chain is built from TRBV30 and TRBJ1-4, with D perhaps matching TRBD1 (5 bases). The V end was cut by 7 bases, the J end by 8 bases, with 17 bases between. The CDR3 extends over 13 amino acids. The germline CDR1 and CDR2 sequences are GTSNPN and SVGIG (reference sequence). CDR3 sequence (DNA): TGTGCCTTGACGCAGGGTAATGGCGAAAAACTGTTTTTT. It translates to CALTQGNGEKLFF.

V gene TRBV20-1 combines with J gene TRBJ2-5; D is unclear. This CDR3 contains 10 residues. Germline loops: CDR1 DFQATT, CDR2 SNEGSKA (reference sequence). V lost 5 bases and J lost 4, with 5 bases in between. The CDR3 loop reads CSAPRETQYF. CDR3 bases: TGCAGTGCTCCCCGAGAGACCCAGTACTTC.

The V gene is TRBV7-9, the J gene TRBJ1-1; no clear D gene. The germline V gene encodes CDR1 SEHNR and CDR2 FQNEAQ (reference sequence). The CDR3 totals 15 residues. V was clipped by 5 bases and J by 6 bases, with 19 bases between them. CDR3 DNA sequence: TGTGCCAGCAGCCTAGAGATGTGGGCTAACCCTGAAGCTTTCTTT. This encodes CASSLEMWANPEAFF.

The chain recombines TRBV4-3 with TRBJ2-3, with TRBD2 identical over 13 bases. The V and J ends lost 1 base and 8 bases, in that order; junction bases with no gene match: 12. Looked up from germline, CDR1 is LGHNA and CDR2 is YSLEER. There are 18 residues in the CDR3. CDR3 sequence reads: CASSQGTSGGPVGGTQYF. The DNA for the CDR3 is TGCGCCAGCAGCCAAGGGACTAGCGGGGGACCGGTGGGCGGTACGCAGTATTTT.

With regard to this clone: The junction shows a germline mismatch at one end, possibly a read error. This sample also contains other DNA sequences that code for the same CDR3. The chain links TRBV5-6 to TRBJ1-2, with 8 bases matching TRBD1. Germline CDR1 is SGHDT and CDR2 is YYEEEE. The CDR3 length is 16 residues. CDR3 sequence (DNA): TGTGCCAGCAGCTTTACAGGGGGGAGAGCTAACTATGGTTACACCTTC. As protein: CASSFTGGRANYGYTF. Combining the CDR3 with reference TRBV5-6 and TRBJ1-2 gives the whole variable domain DAGVTQSPTHLIKTRGQQVTLRCSPKSGHDTVSWYQQALGQGPQFIFQYYEEEERQRGNFPDRFSGHQFPNYSSELNVNALLLGDSALYLCASSFTGGRANYGYTFGSGTRLTVV.

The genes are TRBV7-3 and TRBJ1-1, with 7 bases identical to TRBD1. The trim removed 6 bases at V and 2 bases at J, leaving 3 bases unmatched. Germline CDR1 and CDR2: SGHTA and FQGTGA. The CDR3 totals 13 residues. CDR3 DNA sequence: TGTGCCAGCAGGGAGGGGGCAAACACTGAAGCTTTCTTT. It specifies CASREGANTEAFF.

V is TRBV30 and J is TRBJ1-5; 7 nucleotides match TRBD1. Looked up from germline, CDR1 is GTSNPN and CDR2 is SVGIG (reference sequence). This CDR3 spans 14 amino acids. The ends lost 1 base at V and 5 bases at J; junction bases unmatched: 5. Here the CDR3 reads CAWSEGQNHQPQHF. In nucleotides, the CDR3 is TGTGCCTGGAGTGAGGGACAGAATCATCAGCCCCAGCATTTT.

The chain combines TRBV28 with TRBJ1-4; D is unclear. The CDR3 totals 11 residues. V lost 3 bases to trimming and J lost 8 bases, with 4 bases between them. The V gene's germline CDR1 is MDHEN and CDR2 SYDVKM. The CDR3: CASSLEEKLFF. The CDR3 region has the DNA TGTGCCAGCAGTTTGGAGGAAAAACTGTTTTTT.

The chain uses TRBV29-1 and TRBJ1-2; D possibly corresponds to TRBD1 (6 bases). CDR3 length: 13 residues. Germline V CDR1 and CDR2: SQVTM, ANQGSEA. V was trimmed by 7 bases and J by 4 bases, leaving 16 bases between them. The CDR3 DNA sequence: TGCAGCGCCGGGGGCACATCTGGCTATGGCTACACCTTC. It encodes CSAGGTSGYGYTF.

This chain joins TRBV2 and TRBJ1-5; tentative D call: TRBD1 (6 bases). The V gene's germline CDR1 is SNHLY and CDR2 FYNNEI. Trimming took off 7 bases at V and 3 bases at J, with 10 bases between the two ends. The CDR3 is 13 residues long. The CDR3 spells CASKDSSNQPQHF. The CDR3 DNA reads TGTGCCAGCAAGGACAGTTCCAATCAGCCCCAGCATTTT.

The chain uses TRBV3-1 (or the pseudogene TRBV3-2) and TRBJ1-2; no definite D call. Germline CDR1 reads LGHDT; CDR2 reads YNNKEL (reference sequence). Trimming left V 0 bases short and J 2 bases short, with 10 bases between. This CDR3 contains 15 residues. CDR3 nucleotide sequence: TGTGCCAGCAGCCAAGATCTAGCAGGCAACTATGGCTACACCTTC. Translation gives CASSQDLAGNYGYTF.

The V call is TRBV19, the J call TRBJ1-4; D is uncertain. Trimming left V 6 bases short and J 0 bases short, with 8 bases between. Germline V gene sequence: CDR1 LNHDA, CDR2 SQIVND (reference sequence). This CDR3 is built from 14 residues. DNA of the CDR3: TGTGCCAGTAGAACAGTGTCAACTAATGAAAAACTGTTTTTT. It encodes CASRTVSTNEKLFF.

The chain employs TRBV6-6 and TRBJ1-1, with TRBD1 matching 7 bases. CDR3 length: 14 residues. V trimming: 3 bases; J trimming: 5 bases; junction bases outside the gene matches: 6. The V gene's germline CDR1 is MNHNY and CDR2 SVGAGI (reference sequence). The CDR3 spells CASSYIGGGTEAFF. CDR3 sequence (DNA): TGTGCCAGCAGTTATATAGGGGGCGGGACTGAAGCTTTCTTT.

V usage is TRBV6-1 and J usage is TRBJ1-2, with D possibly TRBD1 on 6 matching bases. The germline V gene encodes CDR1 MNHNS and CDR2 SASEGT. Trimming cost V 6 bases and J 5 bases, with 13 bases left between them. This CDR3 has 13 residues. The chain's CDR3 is CASSLTGRYGYTF. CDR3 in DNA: TGTGCCAGCAGCCTCACAGGGAGGTATGGCTACACCTTC.

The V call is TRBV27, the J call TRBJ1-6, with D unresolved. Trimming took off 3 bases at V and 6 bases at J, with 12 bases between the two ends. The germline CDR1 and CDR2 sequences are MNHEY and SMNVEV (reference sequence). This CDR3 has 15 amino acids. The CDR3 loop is CASSFFGGPNSPLHF. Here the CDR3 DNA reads TGTGCCAGCAGTTTTTTCGGCGGACCTAATTCACCCCTCCACTTT.

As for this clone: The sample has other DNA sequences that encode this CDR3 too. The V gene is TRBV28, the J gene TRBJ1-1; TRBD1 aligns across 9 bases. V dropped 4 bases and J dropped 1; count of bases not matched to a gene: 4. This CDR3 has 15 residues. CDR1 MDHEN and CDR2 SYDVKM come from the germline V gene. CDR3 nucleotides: TGTGCCAGCAGTTCCCCGGGACAGGGGAACACTGAAGCTTTCTTT. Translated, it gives CASSSPGQGNTEAFF.

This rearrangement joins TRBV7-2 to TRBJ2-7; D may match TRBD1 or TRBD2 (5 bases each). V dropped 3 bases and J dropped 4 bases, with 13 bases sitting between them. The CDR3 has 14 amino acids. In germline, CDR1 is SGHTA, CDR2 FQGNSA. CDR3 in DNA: TGTGCCAGCAGCTTCGATCGGGGCGGTTACGAGCAGTACTTC. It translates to CASSFDRGGYEQYF.

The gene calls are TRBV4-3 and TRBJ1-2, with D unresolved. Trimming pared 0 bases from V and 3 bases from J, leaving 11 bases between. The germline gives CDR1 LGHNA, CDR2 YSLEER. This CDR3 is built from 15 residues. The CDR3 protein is CASSQDISLYYGYTF. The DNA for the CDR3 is TGCGCCAGCAGCCAAGATATCAGCCTCTACTATGGCTACACCTTC.

CDR3 loop: CASSYAGDYGYTF. The CDR3 nucleotides read TGTGCCAGCAGTTACGCAGGGGACTATGGCTACACCTTC. The chain employs TRBV6-2 or TRBV6-3 and TRBJ1-2; D is perhaps TRBD1 (6 bases). Germline V CDR1 and CDR2: MNHEY, SVGEGT. This CDR3 comprises 13 residues. Trimming removed 2 bases at V and 3 bases at J, with 7 bases between.

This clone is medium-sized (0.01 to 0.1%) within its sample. CDR3 amino acids: CASSQEPGQGNQPQHF. The CDR3 DNA sequence: TGTGCCAGCAGCCAAGAACCGGGACAGGGGAATCAGCCCCAGCATTTT. The chain recombines TRBV4-2 with TRBJ1-5; TRBD1 matches at 10 bases. The CDR3 totals 16 residues. V was clipped by 0 bases and J by 4 bases; unmatched bases: 3. Germline CDR1 is LGHNA and CDR2 is YNFKEQ.

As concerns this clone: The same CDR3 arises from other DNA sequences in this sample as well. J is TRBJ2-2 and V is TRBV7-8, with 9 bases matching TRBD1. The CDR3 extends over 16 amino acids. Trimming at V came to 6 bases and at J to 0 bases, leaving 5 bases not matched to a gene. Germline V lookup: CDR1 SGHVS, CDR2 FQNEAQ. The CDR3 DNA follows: TGTGCCAGCAGAGCGAGGGACAGGGCGAACACCGGGGAGCTGTTTTTT. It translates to CASRARDRANTGELFF.

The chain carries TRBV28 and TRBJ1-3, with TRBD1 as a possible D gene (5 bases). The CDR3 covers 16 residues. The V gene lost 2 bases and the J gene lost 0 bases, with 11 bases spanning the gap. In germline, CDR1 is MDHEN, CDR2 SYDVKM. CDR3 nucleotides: TGTGCCAGCAGTTTAAGGGCAGGGCCCTCTGGAAACACCATATATTTT. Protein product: CASSLRAGPSGNTIYF.

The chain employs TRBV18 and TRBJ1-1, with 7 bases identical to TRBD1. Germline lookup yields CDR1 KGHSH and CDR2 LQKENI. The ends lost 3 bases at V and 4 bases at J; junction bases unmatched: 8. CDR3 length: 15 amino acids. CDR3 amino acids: CASSPTGQGGTEAFF. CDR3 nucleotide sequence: TGTGCCAGCTCACCGACGGGGCAGGGGGGCACTGAAGCTTTCTTT.

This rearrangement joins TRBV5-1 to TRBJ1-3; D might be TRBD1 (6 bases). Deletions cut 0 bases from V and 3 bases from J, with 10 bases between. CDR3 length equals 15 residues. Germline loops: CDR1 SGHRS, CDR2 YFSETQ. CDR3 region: CASSLGGGFGNTIYF. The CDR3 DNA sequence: TGCGCCAGCAGCTTGGGCGGGGGCTTTGGAAACACCATATATTTT.

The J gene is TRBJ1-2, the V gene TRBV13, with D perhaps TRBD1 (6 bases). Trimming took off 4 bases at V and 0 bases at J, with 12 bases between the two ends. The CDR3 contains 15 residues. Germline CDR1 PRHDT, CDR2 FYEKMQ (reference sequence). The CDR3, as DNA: TGTGCCAGCAGCTCTCGGACAGCTCCTAACTATGGCTACACCTTC. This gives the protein CASSSRTAPNYGYTF.

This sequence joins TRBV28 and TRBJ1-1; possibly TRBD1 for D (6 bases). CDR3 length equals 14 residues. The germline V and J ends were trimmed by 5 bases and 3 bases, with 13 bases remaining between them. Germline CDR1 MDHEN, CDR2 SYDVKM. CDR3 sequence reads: CASSLGGLYTEAFF. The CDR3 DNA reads TGTGCCAGCAGTCTAGGGGGATTGTACACTGAAGCTTTCTTT.

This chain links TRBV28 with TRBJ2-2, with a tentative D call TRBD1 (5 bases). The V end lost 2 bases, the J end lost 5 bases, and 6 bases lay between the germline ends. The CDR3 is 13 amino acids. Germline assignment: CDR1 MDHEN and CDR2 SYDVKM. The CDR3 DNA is TGTGCCAGCAGTTTAAAGGGGACCGGGGAGCTGTTTTTT. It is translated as CASSLKGTGELFF.